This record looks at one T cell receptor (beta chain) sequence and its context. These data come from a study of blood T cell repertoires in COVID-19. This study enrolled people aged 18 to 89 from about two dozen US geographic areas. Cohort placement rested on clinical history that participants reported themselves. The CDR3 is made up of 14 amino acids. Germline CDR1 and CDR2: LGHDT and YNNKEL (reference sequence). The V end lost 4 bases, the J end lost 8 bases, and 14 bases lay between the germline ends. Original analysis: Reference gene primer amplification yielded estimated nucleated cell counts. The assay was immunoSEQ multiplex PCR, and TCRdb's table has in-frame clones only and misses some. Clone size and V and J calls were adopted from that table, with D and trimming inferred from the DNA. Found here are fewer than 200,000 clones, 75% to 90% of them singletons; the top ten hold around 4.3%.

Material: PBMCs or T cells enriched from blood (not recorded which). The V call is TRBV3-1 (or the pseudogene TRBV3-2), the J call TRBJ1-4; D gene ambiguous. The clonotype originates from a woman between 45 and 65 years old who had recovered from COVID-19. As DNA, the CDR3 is TGTGCCAGCAGCCCAAACCTCGGAGGGGAAAAACTGTTTTTT. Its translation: CASSPNLGGEKLFF.